This passage covers 7 T cell receptor beta chains from one sample sequenced in a study of blood T cell repertoires in COVID-19. Generated by immunoSEQ multiplex PCR, the TCRdb table keeps only in-frame clones and is missing some. Altogether about 94,000 clones are present, about 80% being singletons, with the ten largest covering about 6.3%. The sequencing input was peripheral blood. These receptors were collected from a man aged 55 to 70 with acute or convalescent COVID-19.

The chain combines TRBV2 with TRBJ2-2; 11 nucleotides agree with TRBD2. Germline CDR1 SNHLY, CDR2 FYNNEI. Losses at the gene ends were 3 bases for V and 4 bases for J; bases not matched to a gene: 10. CDR3 length: 18 amino acids. For the CDR3, the DNA is TGTGCCAGCAGTGAGTCTAGCGGGGGGACAGCGGTCACCGGGGAGCTGTTTTTT. Encoded protein: CASSESSGGTAVTGELFF. Combining the CDR3 with reference TRBV2 and TRBJ2-2 gives the whole variable domain EPEVTQTPSHQVTQMGQEVILRCVPISNHLYFYWYRQILGQKVEFLVSFYNNEISEKSEIFDDQFSVERPDGSNFTLKIRSTKLEDSAMYFCASSESSGGTAVTGELFFGEGSRLTVL.

The chain uses TRBV6-5 and TRBJ1-3; 10 bases agree with TRBD1. The length of the CDR3 is 15 residues. Trimming at V came to 6 bases and at J to 8 bases, leaving 10 bases not matched to a gene. Germline V gene lookup returns CDR1 MNHEY and CDR2 SVGAGI. The CDR3 sequence: CASRGSGTGVYTIYF. CDR3 bases: TGTGCCAGCAGGGGTTCCGGGACAGGGGTTTACACCATATATTTT.

This sequence joins TRBV5-4 and TRBJ2-1; 11 positions match TRBD1. Germline CDR1 reads SGHNT; CDR2 reads YYREEE (reference sequence). CDR3 length equals 15 residues. V trimming: 4 bases; J trimming: 3 bases; junction bases outside the gene matches: 3. The CDR3 region has the DNA TGTGCCAGCAGCGTAGGGACAGGGGGCTACAATGAGCAGTTCTTC. Encoded protein: CASSVGTGGYNEQFF.

The gene calls are TRBV18 and TRBJ2-1; 7 bases are a match to TRBD2. J was trimmed by 6 bases and V by 5 bases; bases with no gene match: 10. This CDR3 comprises 15 residues. Per the germline V gene, CDR1 is KGHSH and CDR2 is LQKENI. This chain's CDR3 is CASSEGASGVNEQFF. DNA of the CDR3: TGTGCCAGCTCAGAAGGGGCTAGCGGCGTCAATGAGCAGTTCTTC. Variable domain in full (rest from reference TRBV18 and TRBJ2-1): NAGVMQNPRHLVRRRGQEARLRCSPMKGHSHVYWYRQLPEEGLKFMVYLQKENIIDESGMPKERFSAEFPKEGPSILRIQQVVRGDSAAYFCASSEGASGVNEQFFGPGTRLTVL.

The chain carries TRBV25-1 and TRBJ2-3; D remains unclear. Trimming took 0 bases from V and 4 from J, leaving 14 bases between them. CDR1 is MGHDK and CDR2 is SYGVNS in the germline V gene. This CDR3 has 16 amino acids. Written as DNA, the CDR3 is TGTGCCAGCAGTGAATATGTATCGAATGAGGCAGATACGCAGTATTTT. Residues: CASSEYVSNEADTQYF.

This chain joins TRBV10-2 and TRBJ2-1; 8 bases fit TRBD2. Germline V gene sequence: CDR1 WSHSY, CDR2 SAAADI. There are 13 residues in the CDR3. V was pared by 6 bases and J by 6 bases, with 4 bases of the junction left unmatched. CDR3 sequence reads: CASRGLAGNEQFF. The CDR3 nucleotides read TGCGCCAGCAGAGGACTAGCTGGCAATGAGCAGTTCTTC.

The chain couples TRBV4-3 to TRBJ1-5; a possible D gene is TRBD1 (5 bases). Trimming shortened V by 3 bases and J by 4 bases, and 22 bases separated the two germline ends. The CDR3 spans 18 residues. Germline CDR1 and CDR2: LGHNA and YSLEER. CDR3 in DNA: TGCGCCAGCAGCCACAAGATAAGGGTGAAAGGGGTAAATCAGCCCCAGCATTTT. It is translated as CASSHKIRVKGVNQPQHF.